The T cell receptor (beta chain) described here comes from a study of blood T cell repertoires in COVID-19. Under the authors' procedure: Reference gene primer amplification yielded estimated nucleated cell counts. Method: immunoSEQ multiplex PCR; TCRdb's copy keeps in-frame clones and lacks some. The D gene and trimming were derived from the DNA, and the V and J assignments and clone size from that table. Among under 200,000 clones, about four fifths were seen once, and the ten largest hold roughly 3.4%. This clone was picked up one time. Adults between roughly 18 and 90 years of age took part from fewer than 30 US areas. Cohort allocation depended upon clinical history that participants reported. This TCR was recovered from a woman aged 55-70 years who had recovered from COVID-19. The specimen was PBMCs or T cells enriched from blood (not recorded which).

The CDR3 here is CASTLAGELGELFF. CDR3 bases: TGCGCCAGCACCCTAGCGGGGGAGCTGGGGGAGCTGTTTTTT. The chain employs TRBV5-1 and TRBJ2-2, with TRBD2 identical over 10 bases. J gave up 8 bases and V 6 bases, and 7 bases lay outside the gene matches. In germline, CDR1 is SGHRS, CDR2 YFSETQ. CDR3 length: 14 residues.